This is a list of T cell receptor beta chains from one sample in a study of PD-1 blockade in classical Hodgkin lymphoma. Some clones are missing from TCRdb's copy, which holds only in-frame ones; the method was immunoSEQ multiplex PCR. The sample contains approximately 14,000 clones, roughly 87% of which appear only once. This material consisted of peripheral blood mononuclear cells (PBMCs), taken at baseline. The origin of the receptors is a human donor with classical Hodgkin lymphoma. Each CDR3 is given with its conserved first and last residue. The D gene is left open where the match is weak. Only part of the rows carry a size: once, few, many, or a class if the clone is expanded.

J gene: TRBJ2-5
D gene: TRBD2
clone size: NA
V gene: TRBV5-1
CDR3 protein: CASSLWLAGGFRGTQYF
CDR3 DNA: TGCGCCAGCAGCTTGTGGCTAGCGGGAGGCTTTAGGGGGACCCAGTACTTC

J gene: TRBJ2-5
D gene: NA
clone size: few
V gene: TRBV7-9
CDR3 protein: CASRSTGDGVTQYF
CDR3 DNA: TGTGCCAGCAGAAGCACGGGGGATGGAGTGACCCAGTACTTC

J gene: TRBJ2-1
D gene: TRBD2
clone size: NA
V gene: TRBV27
CDR3 protein: CASSFVAGGNEQFF
CDR3 DNA: TGTGCCAGCAGTTTTGTAGCGGGGGGTAATGAGCAGTTCTTC

J gene: TRBJ2-2
D gene: TRBD2
clone size: NA
V gene: TRBV5-1
CDR3 protein: CASSLDGGGYAGELFF
CDR3 DNA: TGCGCCAGCAGCTTGGATGGCGGGGGGTATGCCGGGGAGCTGTTTTTT

J gene: TRBJ2-7
D gene: NA
clone size: NA
V gene: TRBV2
CDR3 protein: CASKTDNGPYEQYF
CDR3 DNA: TGTGCCAGCAAGACAGACAATGGTCCCTACGAGCAGTACTTC

J gene: TRBJ1-1
D gene: TRBD1
clone size: once
V gene: TRBV5-1
CDR3 protein: CASTSDRVGNTEAFF
CDR3 DNA: TGCGCCAGCACCTCAGACAGGGTCGGGAACACTGAAGCTTTCTTT

J gene: TRBJ2-3
D gene: NA
clone size: NA
V gene: TRBV10-1
CDR3 protein: CASSRGSGTDTQYF
CDR3 DNA: TGCGCCAGCAGTCGGGGTAGCGGCACAGATACGCAGTATTTT

J gene: TRBJ1-1
D gene: NA
clone size: NA
V gene: TRBV28
CDR3 protein: CASSPGNRNTEAFF
CDR3 DNA: TGTGCCAGCAGCCCAGGGAATAGGAACACTGAAGCTTTCTTT

J gene: TRBJ1-1
D gene: TRBD1
clone size: NA
V gene: TRBV30
CDR3 protein: CAWSPGTGTIAAFF
CDR3 DNA: TGTGCCTGGAGCCCCGGGACAGGGACTATAGCAGCTTTCTTT

J gene: TRBJ2-3
D gene: TRBD1
clone size: few
V gene: TRBV19
CDR3 protein: CASSIRGWDRDILPSTDTQYF
CDR3 DNA: TGTGCCAGTAGTATAAGAGGTTGGGACAGGGATATCCTACCTTCCACAGATACGCAGTATTTT

J gene: TRBJ2-5
D gene: NA
clone size: NA
V gene: TRBV5-6
CDR3 protein: CASSLGLLGQETQYF
CDR3 DNA: TGTGCCAGCAGCTTGGGACTGCTCGGGCAAGAGACCCAGTACTTC

J gene: TRBJ1-5
D gene: TRBD1
clone size: NA
V gene: TRBV18
CDR3 protein: CASSPGQGDQPQHF
CDR3 DNA: TGTGCCAGCTCACCCGGACAGGGAGATCAGCCCCAGCATTTT

J gene: TRBJ1-1
D gene: TRBD1
clone size: NA
V gene: TRBV28
CDR3 protein: CASSSFETGTVNTEAFF
CDR3 DNA: TGTGCCAGCAGCTCCTTTGAAACCGGGACAGTGAACACTGAAGCTTTCTTT

J gene: TRBJ1-2
D gene: TRBD1
clone size: NA
V gene: TRBV5-4
CDR3 protein: CASSGPQGRGGYTF
CDR3 DNA: TGTGCCAGCAGCGGACCACAGGGGCGAGGCGGCTACACCTTC

J gene: TRBJ2-3
D gene: NA
clone size: NA
V gene: TRBV7-3
CDR3 protein: CASSQDSSTDTQYF
CDR3 DNA: TGTGCCAGCAGCCAAGACAGCAGCACAGATACGCAGTATTTT

J gene: TRBJ2-7
D gene: NA
clone size: NA
V gene: TRBV6-5
CDR3 protein: CASSYSGGEFYEQYF
CDR3 DNA: TGTGCCAGCAGTTACTCAGGGGGTGAGTTCTACGAGCAGTACTTC

J gene: TRBJ2-5
D gene: TRBD2
clone size: NA
V gene: TRBV2
CDR3 protein: CASSEQSSGGQETQYF
CDR3 DNA: TGTGCCAGCAGTGAACAGTCTAGCGGGGGCCAAGAGACCCAGTACTTC

J gene: TRBJ1-5
D gene: TRBD1
clone size: NA
V gene: TRBV6-5
CDR3 protein: CASTGTDNQPQHF
CDR3 DNA: TGTGCCAGCACCGGGACAGATAATCAGCCCCAGCATTTT

J gene: TRBJ1-4
D gene: NA
clone size: NA
V gene: TRBV11-2
CDR3 protein: CASSLGSAFNEKLFF
CDR3 DNA: TGTGCCAGCAGCCTCGGGTCCGCCTTTAATGAAAAACTGTTTTTT

J gene: TRBJ2-7
D gene: TRBD2
clone size: few
V gene: TRBV5-1
CDR3 protein: CASSLWPGGGYEQYF
CDR3 DNA: TGCGCCAGCAGCTTATGGCCGGGAGGAGGCTACGAGCAGTACTTC

J gene: TRBJ2-5
D gene: NA
clone size: NA
V gene: TRBV5-6
CDR3 protein: CASSVDRGLSETQYF
CDR3 DNA: TGTGCCAGCAGCGTAGACCGGGGCCTATCGGAGACCCAGTACTTC

J gene: TRBJ2-2
D gene: NA
clone size: NA
V gene: TRBV27
CDR3 protein: CASIRQSTGELFF
CDR3 DNA: TGTGCCAGCATACGACAGTCCACCGGGGAGCTGTTTTTT

J gene: TRBJ1-4
D gene: NA
clone size: NA
V gene: TRBV5-4
CDR3 protein: CASSQPGRSEKLFF
CDR3 DNA: TGTGCCAGCAGTCAACCGGGGCGGTCCGAAAAACTGTTTTTT

J gene: TRBJ2-2
D gene: NA
clone size: once
V gene: TRBV2
CDR3 protein: CASRDGAPYTGELFF
CDR3 DNA: TGTGCCAGCAGAGATGGGGCACCCTACACCGGGGAGCTGTTTTTT

J gene: TRBJ2-6
D gene: NA
clone size: NA
V gene: TRBV18
CDR3 protein: CASSPPVGGGLSSGANVLTF
CDR3 DNA: TGTGCCAGCTCACCACCAGTGGGAGGCGGGCTCAGCTCTGGGGCCAACGTCCTGACTTTC

J gene: TRBJ2-1
D gene: TRBD2
clone size: NA
V gene: TRBV7-8
CDR3 protein: CASSAPGGALLSSYNEQFF
CDR3 DNA: TGTGCCAGCAGCGCGCCCGGGGGGGCCCTTTTAAGCTCCTACAATGAGCAGTTCTTC

J gene: TRBJ2-7
D gene: NA
clone size: NA
V gene: TRBV5-4
CDR3 protein: CASSWGADNYEQYF
CDR3 DNA: TGTGCCAGCAGCTGGGGGGCGGACAACTACGAGCAGTACTTC

J gene: TRBJ2-1
D gene: NA
clone size: NA
V gene: TRBV23-1
CDR3 protein: CASSQSTGLVANEQFF
CDR3 DNA: TGCGCCAGCAGTCAATCCACGGGCTTAGTCGCCAATGAGCAGTTCTTC

J gene: TRBJ1-2
D gene: TRBD1
clone size: NA
V gene: TRBV5-1
CDR3 protein: CASTRGTGGREDYGYTF
CDR3 DNA: TGCGCCAGCACACGGGGGACAGGGGGCCGCGAGGACTATGGCTACACCTTC

J gene: TRBJ2-7
D gene: TRBD2
clone size: once
V gene: TRBV7-3
CDR3 protein: CASARLAHEQYF
CDR3 DNA: TGTGCCAGCGCCCGACTAGCCCACGAGCAGTACTTC

J gene: TRBJ1-4
D gene: TRBD1
clone size: NA
V gene: TRBV6-9
CDR3 protein: CASSYSNRGLKKLFF
CDR3 DNA: TGTGCCAGCAGTTACTCGAACAGGGGACTTAAAAAACTGTTTTTT

J gene: TRBJ1-2
D gene: TRBD1
clone size: NA
V gene: TRBV11-2
CDR3 protein: CASSADRGRGGYTF
CDR3 DNA: TGTGCCAGCAGCGCCGACAGGGGGCGTGGTGGCTACACCTTC

J gene: TRBJ1-2
D gene: NA
clone size: NA
V gene: TRBV4-2
CDR3 protein: CASSLAGVAYGYTF
CDR3 DNA: TGTGCCAGCAGCTTGGCCGGGGTGGCCTATGGCTACACCTTC

J gene: TRBJ2-3
D gene: TRBD1
clone size: NA
V gene: TRBV5-1
CDR3 protein: CASSYDRGGTDTQYF
CDR3 DNA: TGCGCCAGCAGCTATGACAGGGGGGGCACAGATACGCAGTATTTT

J gene: TRBJ1-1
D gene: NA
clone size: once
V gene: TRBV7-9
CDR3 protein: CASSTEKGQAFF
CDR3 DNA: TGTGCCAGCTCTACCGAGAAGGGGCAAGCTTTCTTT

J gene: TRBJ1-2
D gene: TRBD1
clone size: NA
V gene: TRBV2
CDR3 protein: CAREMGTGVGFAQGYTF
CDR3 DNA: TGTGCCAGAGAAATGGGGACAGGGGTCGGCTTTGCTCAGGGCTACACCTTC

J gene: TRBJ1-5
D gene: NA
clone size: NA
V gene: TRBV28
CDR3 protein: CASSLMEPQHF
CDR3 DNA: TGTGCCAGCAGTTTGATGGAGCCCCAGCATTTT

J gene: TRBJ2-4
D gene: TRBD2
clone size: NA
V gene: TRBV5-4
CDR3 protein: CASSLRGGAKNIQYF
CDR3 DNA: TGTGCCAGCAGCTTGCGCGGGGGGGCCAAAAACATTCAGTACTTC

J gene: TRBJ2-2
D gene: NA
clone size: NA
V gene: TRBV28
CDR3 protein: CASTRAVKWNTGELFF
CDR3 DNA: TGTGCCAGCACAAGGGCCGTTAAGTGGAACACCGGGGAGCTGTTTTTT

J gene: TRBJ1-1
D gene: TRBD1
clone size: NA
V gene: TRBV4-2
CDR3 protein: CASSPRQGAWNTEAFF
CDR3 DNA: TGTGCCAGCAGCCCACGACAGGGGGCGTGGAACACTGAAGCTTTCTTT

J gene: TRBJ1-1
D gene: NA
clone size: NA
V gene: TRBV9
CDR3 protein: CASTSGPLNTEAFF
CDR3 DNA: TGTGCCAGCACCTCCGGCCCCCTGAACACTGAAGCTTTCTTT

J gene: TRBJ2-5
D gene: TRBD2
clone size: NA
V gene: TRBV5-4
CDR3 protein: CASSWGGTSGSLETQYF
CDR3 DNA: TGTGCCAGCAGCTGGGGGGGGACTAGCGGGAGTTTAGAGACCCAGTACTTC

J gene: TRBJ1-5
D gene: NA
clone size: NA
V gene: TRBV4-3
CDR3 protein: CASSQAGYNQPQHF
CDR3 DNA: TGCGCCAGCAGCCAAGCAGGGTACAATCAGCCCCAGCATTTT